This T cell receptor beta chain was retrieved from a study of cytomegalovirus exposure and HLA in healthy donors. Method: immunoSEQ multiplex PCR; TCRdb's copy keeps in-frame clones and lacks some. The sample lists some 240,000 clones; 83% were seen once. Trimming removed 6 bases at V and 4 bases at J, with 7 bases between. Germline V lookup: CDR1 MDHEN, CDR2 SYDVKM. The CDR3 sequence is 12 residues long. This clone was seen only once. The TCR originated in a woman aged 18-30 years in good health and CMV-seronegative. The chain has TRBV28 and TRBJ1-3, with D unclear. The specimen sequenced was PBMCs. Here the CDR3 DNA reads TGTGCCAGCAGAATGAACGGAAACACCATATATTTT. It translates to CASRMNGNTIYF.